Below, 24 T cell receptor beta chains from the same sample are listed, as sequenced in a study of tumor-infiltrating lymphocytes in oesophageal squamous cell carcinoma. TCRdb re-called the PCR reads with MiXCR, one entry per CDR3 protein. The sample lists about 20,000 distinct CDR3 sequences; approximately 39% were seen once. The sequenced sample consisted of normal esophageal tissue next to the tumor. Receptors were obtained from a male donor with esophageal squamous cell carcinoma.

This chain connects TRBV18 to TRBJ2-5; the D call may be TRBD1 or TRBD2 (6 bases each). CDR1 is KGHSH and CDR2 is LQKENI in the germline V gene. The CDR3 spans 16 residues. V was shortened by 1 base and J by 2 bases, with 14 bases between the two germline ends. The DNA for the CDR3 is TGTGCCAGCTCACCACTGGGGGCAGGGAGGCAAGAGACCCAGTACTTC. Translation gives CASSPLGAGRQETQYF.

This clonotype showed up many times. The V call is TRBV18, the J call TRBJ2-5; D is perhaps TRBD2 (5 bases). V gave up 3 bases and J gave up 7 bases, with 18 bases separating them. This CDR3 region has 15 residues. CDR1 is KGHSH and CDR2 is LQKENI in the germline V gene. CDR3 in DNA: TGTGCCAGCTCACCCCGGTACGGGGAAGGCGGGACCCAGTACTTC. Translating it yields CASSPRYGEGGTQYF.

This clonotype ranks as medium-sized. The CDR3 reads CASSPRAASPGELFF. The CDR3 DNA sequence: TGTGCCAGCAGCCCGCGGGCCGCTAGCCCCGGGGAGCTGTTTTTT. V gene TRBV11-3 combines with J gene TRBJ2-2; TRBD2 might be the D (5 bases). CDR1 SGHNT and CDR2 YENEEA come from the germline V gene. There are 15 residues in the CDR3. The V and J ends lost 5 bases and 6 bases respectively, with 16 bases between them.

The J gene is TRBJ2-5, the V gene TRBV6-2 or TRBV6-3, with D perhaps matching TRBD1 (6 bases). The J call may be in error: the DNA end matches TRBJ2-7 better. Per germline, CDR1 MNHEY and CDR2 SVGEGT. The CDR3 is made up of 13 amino acids. The CDR3, as DNA: TGTGCCAGCAGTACAGGGCCTTCCTACGAGCAGTACTTC. Residues: CASSTGPSYEQYF.

In the case of this clonotype: Mismatch with germline at one junction end may stem from a read error. The rearrangement links TRBV7-6 to TRBJ2-1; 8 bases match TRBD1. Germline CDR1 SGHVS, CDR2 FNYEAQ. This CDR3 is 18 amino acids long. CDR3 amino acids: CASSLAIQGVGSYNEQFF. The CDR3, as DNA: TGTGCTAGCAGCTTAGCCATACAGGGGGTGGGTTCCTACAATGAGCAGTTCTTC.

In its sample, this clonotype was seen a few times. The chain carries TRBV2 and TRBJ1-5, with 8 bases lining up with TRBD1. The CDR3 contains 15 residues. Germline-derived CDR1 and CDR2 are SNHLY and FYNNEI. The V segment lost 4 bases and the J segment 1 base; nucleotides outside the gene matches: 3. CDR3 DNA: TGTGCCAGCAGTGCGGACAGGGCAAGCAATCAGCCCCAGCATTTT. Translating it yields CASSADRASNQPQHF.

This clonotype was counted ten times or more. A read error is possible here, since a much larger clone lies one base away. The chain links TRBV28 to TRBJ2-5; 7 positions match TRBD1. Germline V gives CDR1 MDHEN, CDR2 SYDVKM. The CDR3 spans 17 residues. The V and J ends lost 5 bases and 11 bases, in that order; junction bases with no gene match: 23. The CDR3 region has the DNA TGTGCCAGCAGTCTTATGGGACGAAGACAGGGATCGCATGAGCAGTACTTC. Its protein product is CASSLMGRRQGSHEQYF.

The chain joins TRBV28 to TRBJ1-1; D is undetermined. Trimming removed 6 bases at V and 1 base at J, with 12 bases between. Germline V gene sequence: CDR1 MDHEN, CDR2 SYDVKM. The CDR3 extends over 14 amino acids. The CDR3 region is CASRGASQNTEAFF. CDR3 nucleotide sequence: TGTGCCAGCAGGGGCGCCAGCCAGAACACTGAAGCTTTCTTT.

On this clonotype: A much more abundant neighbour one base away suggests this may be a read error. V is TRBV18 and J is TRBJ2-5, with a possible D match to TRBD2 (6 bases). Germline V gene data show CDR1 as KGHSH and CDR2 as LQKENI. The CDR3 is 15 residues long. Trimming pared 6 bases from V and 11 bases from J, leaving 25 bases between. The CDR3 sequence: CASSTSGLHYNEQYF. The CDR3 bases are TGTGCCAGCTCGACTTCCGGACTACACTACAATGAGCAGTACTTC.

Many counts were recorded for this clonotype. The V gene is TRBV12-3 or TRBV12-4, the J gene TRBJ2-1; 7 bases align to TRBD2. With 5 bases clipped from V and 8 bases from J, the junction kept 15 bases outside the gene matches. There are 16 residues in the CDR3. The CDR3 nucleotides read TGTGCCAGCAGTCCGAGCGGGACCCAACCCAGCGATGAGCAGTTCTTC. Translation gives CASSPSGTQPSDEQFF.

The chain couples TRBV7-6 to TRBJ2-1, with D uncertain. Trimming cost V 3 bases and J 2 bases, with 5 bases left between them. The germline V gene has CDR1 SGHVS and CDR2 FNYEAQ. This CDR3 has 13 amino acids. CDR3 region: CASSFQAYNEQFF. CDR3 sequence (DNA): TGTGCCAGCAGCTTCCAGGCCTACAATGAGCAGTTCTTC.

The chain joins TRBV7-2 to TRBJ2-3, with D unresolved. Between the trimmed V and J ends, which lost 1 base and 2 bases, there was a span of 7 bases. The CDR3 contains 14 residues. Germline-derived CDR1 and CDR2 are SGHTA and FQGNSA. The chain's CDR3 is CASSLVVTTDTQYF. CDR3 nucleotide sequence: TGTGCCAGCAGCTTAGTCGTTACCACAGATACGCAGTATTTT. The full variable domain, with the rest looked up from reference TRBV7-2 and TRBJ2-3, is GAGVSQSPSNKVTEKGKDVELRCDPISGHTALYWYRQSLGQGLEFLIYFQGNSAPDKSGLPSDRFSAERTGGSVSTLTIQRTQQEDSAVYLCASSLVVTTDTQYFGPGTRLTVL.

This clonotype was detected ten times or more. This rearrangement joins TRBV28 to TRBJ2-7, with D unresolved. Germline CDR1 reads MDHEN; CDR2 reads SYDVKM. The CDR3 sequence is 14 residues long. V shed 6 bases and J shed 3 bases, with 15 bases lying between them. CDR3 sequence reads: CASRRPGGNYEQYF. CDR3 bases: TGTGCCAGCAGGCGACCCGGCGGTAACTACGAGCAGTACTTC.

The rearrangement uses TRBV7-3 and TRBJ2-7; 7 bases map to TRBD2. The better agreement between TRBJ2-1 and the DNA end casts doubt on the J call. The CDR3 has 17 residues. Per the germline V gene, CDR1 is SGHTA and CDR2 is FQGTGA. The DNA of the CDR3 is TGTGCCAGCAGCCCCCGGGCTAGCGGCTCATCCTACAATGAGCAGTTCTTC. Translation: CASSPRASGSSYNEQFF.

A remark on this clonotype: The CDR3 ends on some other residue instead of the conserved phenylalanine or tryptophan, so this is likely a read error. The DNA is left out, because the CDR3 cannot be placed on it with certainty; the CDR3 is given as TCRdb lists it. The V gene is TRBV7-6, the J gene TRBJ1-1; TRBD1, the table's D call, was not compared with the DNA. Germline V gene data show CDR1 as SGHVS and CDR2 as FNYEAQ. The CDR3 has 10 residues if both end residues are counted. CDR3 residues: CASSLCTSAP.

This clonotype was seen at least ten times. The chain couples TRBV11-2 to TRBJ2-7, with D unresolved. Germline V gives CDR1 SGHAT, CDR2 FQNNGV. V was clipped by 2 bases and J by 1 base, with 9 bases between them. The CDR3 loop spans 14 amino acids. The CDR3 spells CASSLSGQSYEQYF. CDR3 nucleotides: TGTGCCAGCAGCTTATCTGGGCAATCCTACGAGCAGTACTTC. The whole variable domain, remainder taken from reference TRBV11-2 and TRBJ2-7, is EAGVAQSPRYKIIEKRQSVAFWCNPISGHATLYWYQQILGQGPKLLIQFQNNGVVDDSQLPKDRFSAERLKGVDSTLKIQPAKLEDSAVYLCASSLSGQSYEQYFGPGTRLTVT.

This clonotype has a count of ten or more. This chain joins TRBV14 and TRBJ2-7; no definite D call. The CDR3 is 11 amino acids. Trimming cost V 3 bases and J 0 bases, with 0 bases left between them. Germline-derived CDR1 and CDR2 are SGHDN and FVKESK. This CDR3 reads CASSHSYEQYF. For the CDR3, the DNA is TGTGCCAGCAGCCACTCCTACGAGCAGTACTTC.

As concerns this clonotype: One end of the junction fails to match germline, which may point to a read error. The chain combines TRBV7-7 with TRBJ2-3; D remains unclear. CDR1 SSHAT and CDR2 FNYEAQ come from the germline V gene (reference sequence). The CDR3 runs 13 residues. Here the CDR3 DNA reads TGTGCTAGCAGCTTTACTAACACAGATACGCAGTATTTT. Translation gives CASSFTNTDTQYF.

By frequency in the sample, this clonotype is medium-sized. The chain combines TRBV6-1 with TRBJ2-5, with TRBD1 matching 9 bases. Germline trimming cut 6 bases from V and 7 bases from J; bases unmatched to any gene: 15. Germline loops: CDR1 MNHNS, CDR2 SASEGT. The CDR3 consists of 16 residues. CDR3 in DNA: TGTGCCAGCAGCGTAAACCCGGGACAGGGAGAGGCGACCCAGTACTTC. It is translated as CASSVNPGQGEATQYF.

This chain joins TRBV7-9 and TRBJ2-4; D is possibly TRBD1 (6 bases). The last part of the DNA fits TRBJ2-7 better; the J call may be wrong. The CDR3 contains 16 residues. Germline V gene sequence: CDR1 SEHNR, CDR2 FQNEAQ (reference sequence). CDR3 amino acids: CASSVSQGLLPYEQYF. The CDR3 DNA reads as TGTGCCAGCAGCGTGTCCCAGGGGCTTCTTCCCTACGAGCAGTACTTC.

The V gene is TRBV28, the J gene TRBJ2-4; 14 bases are a match to TRBD2. The DNA end is more similar to TRBJ2-7, so the J call may be wrong. CDR3 size: 18 residues. Germline loops: CDR1 MDHEN, CDR2 SYDVKM. The CDR3 here is CASTSQGTSGRFLYEQYF. The DNA of the CDR3 is TGTGCCAGCACTTCTCAGGGGACTAGCGGGAGATTTTTGTACGAGCAGTACTTC.

The table lists this clonotype with many counts. V is TRBV10-3 and J is TRBJ2-3, with TRBD2 matching over 7 bases. The CDR3 is 12 amino acids. In germline, CDR1 is ENHRY, CDR2 SYGVKD. V lost 6 bases to trimming and J lost 5 bases; unmatched junction nucleotides: 2. The CDR3 reads CAIRGGQDTQYF. The CDR3 DNA reads as TGTGCCATCAGGGGAGGGCAAGATACGCAGTATTTT.

This clonotype was counted at least ten times. The chain couples TRBV4-1 to TRBJ1-2; D perhaps matches TRBD1 (5 bases). V was shortened by 0 bases and J by 7 bases, with 18 bases between the two germline ends. The germline CDR1 and CDR2 sequences are MGHRA and YSYEKL. The CDR3 is 16 amino acids. CDR3 in DNA: TGCGCCAGCAGCCAAGATAGGAGTAGGGGTTGGCCTGGCTACACCTTC. It specifies CASSQDRSRGWPGYTF.

V is TRBV7-9 and J is TRBJ2-1, with D hard to call. The J call is doubtful: the DNA matches TRBJ1-1 better. The V gene's germline CDR1 is SEHNR and CDR2 FQNEAQ (reference sequence). The length of the CDR3 is 14 residues. The CDR3 reads CASSLHGRSTEAFF. CDR3 nucleotides: TGTGCCAGCAGCTTACATGGCAGGAGCACTGAAGCTTTCTTT.